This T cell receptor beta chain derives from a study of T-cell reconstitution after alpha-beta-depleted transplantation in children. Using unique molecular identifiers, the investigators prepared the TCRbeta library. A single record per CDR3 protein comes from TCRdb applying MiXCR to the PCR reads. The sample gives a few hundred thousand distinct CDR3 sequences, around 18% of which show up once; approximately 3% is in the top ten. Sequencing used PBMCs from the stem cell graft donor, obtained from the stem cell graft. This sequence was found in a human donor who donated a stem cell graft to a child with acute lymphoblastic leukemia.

The CDR3 spells CASYPGQGTYEQYF. The CDR3 DNA reads as TGTGCCAGCTACCCGGGACAGGGGACCTACGAGCAGTACTTC. V gene TRBV21-1 combines with J gene TRBJ2-7; TRBD1 is the table's D call and was not checked against the DNA. TRBV21-1 is given as a pseudogene. The CDR3 covers 14 residues.